These T cell receptor beta chains were read from a single sample in a study of vaccination and CD4 T cells after COVID-19. No cognate antigen is known for these TCRs. TCRdb recomputed calls from the PCR reads with MiXCR, one row per CDR3 protein. The data show about 14,000 distinct CDR3 sequences, 50% to 65% seen once. Sequencing used CD4+ T cells from blood, cultured in vitro. These receptors all stem from a human donor who had recovered from COVID-19. The CDR3 runs from the conserved cysteine through the conserved F or W. D genes are given only for firm matches.

cdr3_length | d_call | j_call | v_call | cdr3_aa
14 | . | TRBJ2-7 | TRBV7-2 | CASSQPRERDEQYF
15 | TRBD2 | TRBJ2-7 | TRBV28 | CASSPPSGGSYEQYF
14 | . | TRBJ2-5 | TRBV2 | CASRARLVGETQYF
14 | . | TRBJ1-1 | TRBV7-3 | CASSLHQGNTEAFF
15 | TRBD2 | TRBJ2-3 | TRBV6-5 | CASSYQRDSTDTQYF
12 | . | TRBJ1-5 | TRBV30 | CAWSVPGQPQHF
16 | . | TRBJ1-2 | TRBV6-5 | CASSSTGRGVGYGYTF
21 | TRBD2 | TRBJ2-2 | TRBV7-3 | CASSSPSGGTSGRGFTGELFF
14 | . | TRBJ2-3 | TRBV4-3 | CASSQDFTADTQYF
15 | . | TRBJ2-3 | TRBV5-1 | CASSLGVETEFTQYF
14 | . | TRBJ2-1 | TRBV19 | CASSVDSFGNEQFF
15 | . | TRBJ1-3 | TRBV6-5 | CASSSPTISGNTIYF
14 | . | TRBJ2-7 | TRBV18 | CASSPNPDGIEQYF
15 | . | TRBJ2-2 | TRBV7-2 | CASSLARVATGELFF
17 | TRBD1 | TRBJ2-7 | TRBV27 | CASSSRIGTGSSYEQYF
17 | . | TRBJ2-2 | TRBV7-2 | CASSLQPGTANTGELFF
16 | TRBD1 | TRBJ1-5 | TRBV19 | CASRLSGTGGHQPQHF
14 | TRBD1 | TRBJ1-6 | TRBV7-6 | CASSLSGGNSPLHF
14 | TRBD1 | TRBJ1-2 | TRBV4-3 | CASSQEDRSGGYTF
14 | . | TRBJ2-2 | TRBV7-2 | CASSRPLNTGELFF
13 | . | TRBJ1-1 | TRBV6-5 | CASSYAGRGGAFF
14 | . | TRBJ1-2 | TRBV4-3 | CASSQENRVRDYTF
14 | . | TRBJ2-1 | TRBV19 | CASSIEQTYNEQFF
13 | . | TRBJ1-2 | TRBV30 | CAWSIAGDYGYTF
13 | . | TRBJ2-2 | TRBV18 | CASSPVPTGELFF
11 | . | TRBJ1-1 | TRBV2 | CASGRNTEAFF
15 | . | TRBJ1-1 | TRBV18 | CASSPGVGMNTEAFF
14 | TRBD2 | TRBJ2-1 | TRBV29-1 | CSVLLAAQEGEQFF
13 | . | TRBJ1-5 | TRBV2 | CASTQGINQPQHF
15 | . | TRBJ1-4 | TRBV7-2 | CASSHTLDRRGKLFF
16 | TRBD2 | TRBJ2-1 | TRBV7-3 | CASSLLPAGGPEEQFF
18 | TRBD1 | TRBJ1-6 | TRBV27 | CASTFARAGQGSNSPLHF
16 | TRBD2 | TRBJ2-7 | TRBV20-1 | CSAVEPSGRASYEQYF
18 | TRBD2 | TRBJ2-1 | TRBV20-1 | CSATNGLAGSNSYNEQFF
15 | TRBD2 | TRBJ2-3 | TRBV20-1 | CSARNSGRASDTQYF
15 | TRBD1 | TRBJ1-5 | TRBV20-1 | CSARQLQGDNQPQHF
15 | . | TRBJ2-5 | TRBV12-3/TRBV12-4 | CASSFGDNGKETQYF
15 | TRBD2 | TRBJ2-1 | TRBV28 | CASSPSGRSYNEQFF
15 | TRBD1 | TRBJ2-3 | TRBV28 | CASSYGQGNTDTQYF
14 | TRBD2 | TRBJ2-3 | TRBV27 | CASSRKAGWDTQYF
14 | . | TRBJ2-6 | TRBV30 | CAWHRGSGANVLTF
16 | TRBD1 | TRBJ1-1 | TRBV5-4 | CASSLAGQGSNTEAFF
11 | . | TRBJ2-7 | TRBV19 | CASSNLDEQYF
13 | . | TRBJ2-3 | TRBV7-6 | CASRPSGTDTQYF
15 | TRBD1 | TRBJ2-5 | TRBV6-5 | CASSYTGTGAETQYF
18 | TRBD2 | TRBJ2-3 | TRBV4-2 | CASSQGLAGGPSTDTQYF
17 | TRBD2 | TRBJ2-3 | TRBV24-1 | CATSASGLAGNTDTQYF
14 | . | TRBJ1-2 | TRBV30 | CAWNVGGARRGYTF
18 | . | TRBJ1-2 | TRBV7-9 | CASSPLGFQSGGTYGYTF
12 | . | TRBJ1-2 | TRBV20-1 | CSASSESYGYTF
16 | TRBD2 | TRBJ2-3 | TRBV20-1 | CSPRTSGRASSDTQYF
14 | . | TRBJ2-7 | TRBV20-1 | CSARRDWSSYEQYF
15 | . | TRBJ1-2 | TRBV2 | CASSSSGNRNYGYTF